The TCR beta chain described here comes from a study of Ad26.COV2.S vaccination and SARS-CoV-2 variants. Concerning this clone itself: Its specificity is unknown.

Treatment: around 19 received Ad26.COV2.S at low or high dose, single or two shots; several received placebo; per-sample allocation not given. After the first vaccine or placebo injection, samples were drawn on day 63. Ad26.COV2.S expressed prefusion-stabilized spike from the original Wuhan strain. The CDR3 contains 14 residues. Per germline, CDR1 SGHTA and CDR2 FQGNSA. Trimming shortened V by 1 base and J by 6 bases, and 12 bases separated the two germline ends. Study results and limitations: Spike-specific TCR breadth was greater after Ad26.COV2.S than placebo. Possibly, TCR breadth and depth analyses underestimated total T cell responses.

Repertoires were generated with immunoSEQ multiplex PCR, while TCRdb's copy carries only in-frame clones and drops some. The sample yields 240,000 or so clones, roughly 90% seen once. The source was peripheral blood, collected in a trial of Ad26.COV2.S vaccine versus placebo. This TCR came from a person between 18 and 59 years old who received the Ad26.COV2.S COVID-19 vaccine or a placebo. This rearrangement joins TRBV7-2 to TRBJ1-2; D uncertain. CDR3 in amino acids: CASSLDLGGNGYTF. CDR3 sequence (DNA): TGTGCCAGCAGCTTAGATTTGGGAGGGAATGGCTACACCTTC.